This passage covers 30 T cell receptor beta chains from one sample sequenced in a study of blood T cell repertoires in COVID-19. Measured with immunoSEQ multiplex PCR; TCRdb has only the in-frame clones, and not every one. In the table there are around 190,000 clones, 70% to 90% of which are singletons. Material: PBMCs or T cells enriched from blood (not recorded which). Receptors were obtained from a middle-aged man who had recovered from COVID-19.

This chain joins TRBV12-3 or TRBV12-4 and TRBJ1-2; TRBD1 might be the D (6 bases). V was clipped by 5 bases and J by 5 bases, with 12 bases between them. The CDR3 consists of 13 residues. CDR3 amino acids: CASSADRQYGYTF. In nucleotides, the CDR3 is TGTGCCAGCAGTGCCGACAGGCAGTATGGCTACACCTTC.

This chain links TRBV7-9 with TRBJ2-7, with D maybe TRBD2 (6 bases). Trimming took off 5 bases at V and 9 bases at J, with 11 bases between the two ends. Germline-derived CDR1 and CDR2 are SEHNR and FQNEAQ (reference sequence). This CDR3 has 11 residues. The CDR3 nucleotides are TGTGCCAGCAGCACAAAGGGAGGGCAGTACTTC. Translating gives CASSTKGGQYF. The variable domain in full, with the rest retrieved from reference TRBV7-9 and TRBJ2-7, is DTGVSQNPRHKITKRGQNVTFRCDPISEHNRLYWYRQTLGQGPEFLTYFQNEAQLEKSRLLSDRFSAERPKGSFSTLEIQRTEQGDSAMYLCASSTKGGQYFGPGTRLTVT.

The chain is built from TRBV2 and TRBJ2-5; TRBD2 matches 8 bases. This CDR3 has 15 residues. V lost 8 bases to trimming and J lost 5 bases; unmatched junction nucleotides: 13. The germline V gene encodes CDR1 SNHLY and CDR2 FYNNEI. The CDR3 DNA is TGTGCCAGCGGAGGCGGGGGGATCCCTCATGAGACCCAGTACTTC. This sequence encodes CASGGGGIPHETQYF.

The chain is built from TRBV5-4 and TRBJ2-1; no definite D call. The CDR3 sequence is 11 residues long. The germline CDR1 and CDR2 sequences are SGHNT and YYREEE (reference sequence). Trimming took 2 bases from V and 7 from J, leaving 4 bases between them. As DNA, the CDR3 is TGTGCCAGCAGCTTCTTTAATGAGCAGTTCTTC. Translation: CASSFFNEQFF.

At least ten counts were recorded for this clone. The V and J genes are TRBV29-1 and TRBJ2-1; 10 bases fit TRBD2. The CDR3 covers 19 residues. The junction had 11 bases not matched to a gene; V was cut back by 0 bases and J by 0 bases. Germline CDR1 is SQVTM and CDR2 is ANQGSEA. The CDR3 here is CSVEDLLAGEPYSYNEQFF. The DNA for the CDR3 is TGCAGCGTTGAAGATCTCCTAGCGGGAGAACCCTACTCCTACAATGAGCAGTTCTTC.

V and J are TRBV7-9 and TRBJ2-5, with 7 bases lining up with TRBD2. V was pared by 10 bases and J by 5 bases, with 16 bases of the junction left unmatched. Germline CDR1 reads SEHNR; CDR2 reads FQNEAQ (reference sequence). The CDR3 loop spans 15 amino acids. CDR3 coding DNA: TGTGCCATCATCCCCCTCCTAAGCGGGGTCGAGACCCAGTACTTC. Translating gives CAIIPLLSGVETQYF. The whole variable domain, filled in from reference TRBV7-9 and TRBJ2-5, reads DTGVSQNPRHKITKRGQNVTFRCDPISEHNRLYWYRQTLGQGPEFLTYFQNEAQLEKSRLLSDRFSAERPKGSFSTLEIQRTEQGDSAMYLCAIIPLLSGVETQYFGPGTRLLVL.

The rearrangement links TRBV7-3 to TRBJ1-1; the D is unclear. V was trimmed by 6 bases and J by 3 bases, leaving 11 bases between them. Germline values: CDR1 SGHTA, CDR2 FQGTGA. The CDR3 runs to 13 residues. CDR3 DNA sequence: TGTGCCAGCAGTACCCTCCGGGACACTGAAGCTTTCTTT. Translating it yields CASSTLRDTEAFF.

The chain joins TRBV27 to TRBJ1-6; 7 nucleotides agree with TRBD1. The CDR3 is 18 amino acids. Trimming took 5 bases from V and 0 from J; bases not matched to a gene: 10. Germline V gene sequence: CDR1 MNHEY, CDR2 SMNVEV (reference sequence). This CDR3 reads CASSIKGDSFSYNSPLHF. DNA for the CDR3: TGTGCCAGCAGTATTAAAGGGGACAGCTTCTCCTATAATTCACCCCTCCACTTT.

The V gene is TRBV2, the J gene TRBJ1-2, with 8 bases identical to TRBD1. V shed 3 bases, J shed 4 bases, and the junction held 1 base outside the gene matches. Germline V CDR1 and CDR2: SNHLY, FYNNEI. The CDR3 contains 13 residues. The CDR3 sequence is CASSDGQGYGYTF. Written as DNA, the CDR3 is TGTGCCAGCAGTGATGGACAGGGCTATGGCTACACCTTC.

The CDR3 reads CASSFRVIDTQYF. CDR3 sequence (DNA): TGCGCCAGCAGCTTCAGGGTGATCGATACGCAGTATTTT. The chain has TRBV5-1 and TRBJ2-3; D is possibly TRBD1 (5 bases). The CDR3 runs to 13 residues. The germline gives CDR1 SGHRS, CDR2 YFSETQ. The V and J ends lost 2 bases and 6 bases respectively, with 10 bases between them.

The chain uses TRBV6-1 and TRBJ2-2; D may be TRBD2 (6 bases). CDR1 is MNHNS, CDR2 SASEGT, per germline. Trimming took off 0 bases at V and 7 bases at J, with 12 bases between the two ends. This CDR3 has 15 residues. CDR3 loop: CASSEADGGGGELFF. As DNA, the CDR3 is TGTGCCAGCAGTGAAGCCGATGGGGGAGGCGGGGAGCTGTTTTTT.

The rearrangement links TRBV27 to TRBJ1-4; D uncertain. CDR3 size: 14 residues. The germline V and J ends were trimmed by 0 bases and 4 bases, with 6 bases remaining between them. CDR1 is MNHEY and CDR2 is SMNVEV in the germline V gene (reference sequence). The CDR3, as DNA: TGTGCCAGCAGTTTATCGTTGAGTAATGAAAAACTGTTTTTT. Translated: CASSLSLSNEKLFF.

The chain joins TRBV5-4 to TRBJ1-2; D might be TRBD1 (6 bases). The CDR3 contains 16 residues. Germline V gene data show CDR1 as SGHNT and CDR2 as YYREEE (reference sequence). V was trimmed by 0 bases and J by 0 bases, leaving 12 bases between them. This chain's CDR3 is CASSLDRVLSNYGYTF. The CDR3 DNA is TGTGCCAGCAGCTTGGACAGGGTCCTATCTAACTATGGCTACACCTTC.

The chain carries TRBV7-3 and TRBJ2-3; 11 bases line up with TRBD2. The ends lost 5 bases at V and 5 bases at J; junction bases unmatched: 9. CDR3 length equals 16 residues. Per the germline V gene, CDR1 is SGHTA and CDR2 is FQGTGA. CDR3 DNA: TGTGCCAGCAGCCCCCGGGTAGCGGGAGGGAGAGATACGCAGTATTTT. Translation gives CASSPRVAGGRDTQYF.

This chain links TRBV5-1 with TRBJ1-1; the match to TRBD1 covers 7 bases. CDR1 is SGHRS, CDR2 YFSETQ, per germline. This CDR3 contains 14 residues. V lost 4 bases to trimming and J lost 8 bases; unmatched junction nucleotides: 11. CDR3 in amino acids: CASSPRAGGLEAFF. In DNA, the CDR3 is TGCGCCAGCAGCCCCCGGGCAGGGGGATTGGAAGCTTTCTTT.

The rearrangement uses TRBV4-1 and TRBJ2-3; weak D call: TRBD2 (6 bases). Germline CDR1 and CDR2: MGHRA and YSYEKL. Trimming removed 1 base from V and 2 bases from J, with 13 bases in between. CDR3 length: 16 amino acids. CDR3 in amino acids: CASSQVHSGTTDTQYF. The CDR3 DNA sequence: TGCGCCAGCAGCCAAGTCCATAGCGGAACCACAGATACGCAGTATTTT.

This clone was picked up a small number of times. The rearrangement links TRBV9 to TRBJ2-7; no firm D call. Germline V lookup: CDR1 SGDLS, CDR2 YYNGEE. Trimming removed 3 bases from V and 0 bases from J, with 7 bases in between. CDR3 length equals 13 residues. This CDR3 reads CASSESSSYEQYF. CDR3 DNA: TGTGCCAGCAGCGAAAGTAGCTCCTACGAGCAGTACTTC.

V gene TRBV11-2 combines with J gene TRBJ1-4, with D perhaps TRBD1 (6 bases). Germline V gene sequence: CDR1 SGHAT, CDR2 FQNNGV. Trimming stripped 0 bases from V and 4 bases from J, with 12 bases between. The CDR3 spans 16 residues. The CDR3 protein is CASSLERGGGNEKLFF. CDR3 DNA sequence: TGTGCCAGCAGCTTAGAGCGAGGGGGGGGTAATGAAAAACTGTTTTTT.

J is TRBJ1-2 and V is TRBV7-2; tentatively, D is TRBD1 (5 bases). The germline V gene encodes CDR1 SGHTA and CDR2 FQGNSA. The CDR3 runs to 14 residues. The V gene lost 0 bases and the J gene lost 5 bases, with 10 bases spanning the gap. CDR3 protein: CASSLAGGEYGYTF. In DNA, the CDR3 is TGTGCCAGCAGCTTAGCCGGGGGAGAGTATGGCTACACCTTC.

The genes are TRBV9 and TRBJ2-1; 12 bases line up with TRBD2. The V and J ends lost 4 bases and 3 bases, in that order; junction bases with no gene match: 8. The germline CDR1 and CDR2 sequences are SGDLS and YYNGEE. This CDR3 contains 17 residues. CDR3 DNA: TGTGCCAGCAGCTTTCGACTAGCGGGAGAGGGCTACAATGAGCAGTTCTTC. Amino acids: CASSFRLAGEGYNEQFF.

The chain is built from TRBV10-1 and TRBJ2-1; 12 nucleotides line up with TRBD2. The CDR3 loop spans 16 amino acids. CDR1 WNHNN and CDR2 SYGVQD come from the germline V gene (reference sequence). J gave up 8 bases and V 1 base, and 6 bases lay outside the gene matches. Here the CDR3 reads CASSEYGLAGMDEQFF. As DNA, the CDR3 is TGCGCCAGCAGTGAGTACGGACTAGCGGGAATGGATGAGCAGTTCTTC.

The chain couples TRBV7-8 to TRBJ2-1; a weak D match, TRBD1 (6 bases). The V gene's germline CDR1 is SGHVS and CDR2 FQNEAQ. The germline V and J ends were trimmed by 5 bases and 7 bases, with 15 bases remaining between them. The CDR3 has 14 amino acids. The CDR3 loop is CASSLGAGKNEQFF. CDR3 coding DNA: TGTGCCAGCAGCCTGGGGGCGGGTAAGAATGAGCAGTTCTTC.

This clone turned up a few times. The chain couples TRBV29-1 to TRBJ1-3; no clear D. Trimming took off 3 bases at V and 4 bases at J, with 10 bases between the two ends. The germline CDR1 and CDR2 sequences are SQVTM and ANQGSEA. This CDR3 spans 13 amino acids. The CDR3 DNA reads TGCAGCGTTGATATGGGAGGGGGAAACACCATATATTTT. It encodes CSVDMGGGNTIYF.

This clone was recorded once. The chain recombines TRBV29-1 with TRBJ1-1; no definite D call. Trimming stripped 8 bases from V and 1 base from J, with 14 bases between. CDR1 is SQVTM, CDR2 ANQGSEA, per germline. The CDR3 is made up of 13 amino acids. The CDR3 nucleotides are TGCAGCTACGGGAAAGGGAAGAACACTGAAGCTTTCTTT. This sequence encodes CSYGKGKNTEAFF.

This chain uses TRBV7-2 with TRBJ2-1; 10 bases are a match to TRBD2. The CDR3 covers 18 residues. V trimming: 6 bases; J trimming: 3 bases; junction bases outside the gene matches: 14. CDR1 is SGHTA, CDR2 FQGNSA, per germline. The CDR3 DNA reads as TGTGCCAGCAGGGGATACCCCGGGACTAGCGTTTTCTACAATGAGCAGTTCTTC. Its translation is CASRGYPGTSVFYNEQFF.

This chain uses TRBV5-1 with TRBJ2-1; D call uncertain. Between the trimmed V and J ends, which lost 0 bases and 7 bases, there was a span of 5 bases. This CDR3 contains 12 residues. The V gene's germline CDR1 is SGHRS and CDR2 YFSETQ. The CDR3 DNA follows: TGCGCCAGCAGCTTGGTCGTGAATGAGCAGTTCTTC. The encoded protein is CASSLVVNEQFF. Full variable domain (remainder filled in from reference TRBV5-1 and TRBJ2-1): KAGVTQTPRYLIKTRGQQVTLSCSPISGHRSVSWYQQTPGQGLQFLFEYFSETQRNKGNFPGRFSGRQFSNSRSEMNVSTLELGDSALYLCASSLVVNEQFFGPGTRLTVL.

This clone was seen only once. V is TRBV9 and J is TRBJ2-2, with D perhaps matching TRBD1 (7 bases). Trimming took off 0 bases at V and 5 bases at J, with 20 bases between the two ends. Germline V gives CDR1 SGDLS, CDR2 YYNGEE. The CDR3 runs 18 residues. The CDR3 loop is CASSVEAGGKALTGELFF. CDR3 DNA: TGTGCCAGCAGCGTAGAAGCAGGGGGGAAAGCTTTAACCGGGGAGCTGTTTTTT.

The chain is built from TRBV3-1 (or the pseudogene TRBV3-2) and TRBJ1-1, with D perhaps TRBD1 (6 bases). This CDR3 contains 12 residues. Germline loops: CDR1 LGHDT, CDR2 YNNKEL (reference sequence). Trimming removed 5 bases at V and 12 bases at J, with 16 bases between. CDR3: CASSIGGGGPFF. CDR3 nucleotides: TGTGCCAGCAGCATCGGCGGGGGGGGGCCTTTCTTT.

The table lists this clone with a count of one. The gene calls are TRBV19 and TRBJ2-2, with D perhaps TRBD1 (6 bases). The CDR3 runs to 17 residues. The germline gives CDR1 LNHDA, CDR2 SQIVND (reference sequence). V was trimmed by 6 bases and J by 2 bases, leaving 19 bases between them. CDR3 sequence reads: CASRRTAKGSNTGELFF. The CDR3 nucleotides read TGTGCCAGTAGACGGACAGCCAAAGGTAGCAACACCGGGGAGCTGTTTTTT.

The rearrangement uses TRBV10-3 and TRBJ1-2; D is ambiguous. Germline V CDR1 and CDR2: ENHRY, SYGVKD. The CDR3 is 13 amino acids. Deletions cut 0 bases from V and 7 bases from J, with 9 bases between. CDR3 sequence: CAISESTLGGYTF. The CDR3 DNA is TGTGCCATCAGTGAGTCTACTCTTGGTGGCTACACCTTC.